This T cell receptor (beta chain) originates from a study of blood T cell repertoires in COVID-19. Background on the study: The study drew acute and convalescent COVID-19 samples from the United States, Italy and Spain.

Germline loops: CDR1 LGHDT, CDR2 YNNKEL (reference sequence). V was clipped by 4 bases and J by 6 bases; unmatched bases: 10. The CDR3 is 15 amino acids. Methods used by the authors: The authors estimated nucleated cell counts from reference gene primer amplification. Sequencing was performed with immunoSEQ multiplex PCR; in TCRdb, only in-frame clones are kept and a portion is missing. V and J calls and clone size are as listed in that table; D and trimming were resolved from the DNA. The sample contains about 140,000 clones, almost 90% of which appear only once. This chain links TRBV3-1 (or the pseudogene TRBV3-2) with TRBJ2-3, with 7 bases fitting TRBD2. The material sequenced was peripheral blood. The sequence derives from a man aged 50 to 60 with active or convalescent COVID-19. The CDR3 here is CASSPVAGDSDTQYF. CDR3 sequence (DNA): TGTGCCAGCAGCCCCGTAGCGGGTGACTCGGATACGCAGTATTTT.